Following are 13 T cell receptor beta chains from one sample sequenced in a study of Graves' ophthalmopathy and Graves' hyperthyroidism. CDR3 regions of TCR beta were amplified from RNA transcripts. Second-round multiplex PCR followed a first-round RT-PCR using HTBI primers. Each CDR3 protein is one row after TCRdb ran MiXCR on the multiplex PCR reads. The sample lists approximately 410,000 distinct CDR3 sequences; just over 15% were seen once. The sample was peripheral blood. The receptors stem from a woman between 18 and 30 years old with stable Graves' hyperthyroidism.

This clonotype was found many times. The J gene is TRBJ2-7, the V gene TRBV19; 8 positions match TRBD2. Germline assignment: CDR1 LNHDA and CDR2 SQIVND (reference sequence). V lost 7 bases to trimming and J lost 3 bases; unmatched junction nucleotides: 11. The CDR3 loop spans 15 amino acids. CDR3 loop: CASKDERGFGYEQYF. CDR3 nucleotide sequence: TGTGCCAGTAAAGACGAGCGGGGGTTTGGCTACGAGCAGTACTTC.

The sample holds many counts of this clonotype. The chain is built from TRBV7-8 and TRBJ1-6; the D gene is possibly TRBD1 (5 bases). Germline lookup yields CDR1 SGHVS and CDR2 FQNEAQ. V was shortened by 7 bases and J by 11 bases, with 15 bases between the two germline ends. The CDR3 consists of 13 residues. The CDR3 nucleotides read TGTGCCAGCAACCTAGGGTGGGGGACACCCCTCCACTTT. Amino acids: CASNLGWGTPLHF.

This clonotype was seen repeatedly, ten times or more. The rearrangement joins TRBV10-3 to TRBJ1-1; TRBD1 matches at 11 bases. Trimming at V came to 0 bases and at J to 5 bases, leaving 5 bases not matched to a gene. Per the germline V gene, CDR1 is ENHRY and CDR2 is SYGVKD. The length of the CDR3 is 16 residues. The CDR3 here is CAISESFGTGGTEAFF. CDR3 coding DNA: TGTGCCATCAGTGAGTCGTTCGGGACAGGGGGTACTGAAGCTTTCTTT.

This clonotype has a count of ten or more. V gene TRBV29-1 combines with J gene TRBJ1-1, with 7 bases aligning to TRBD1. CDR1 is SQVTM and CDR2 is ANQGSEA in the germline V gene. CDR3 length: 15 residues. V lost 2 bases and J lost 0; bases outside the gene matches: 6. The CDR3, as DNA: TGCAGCGTTGAAATGGGACAGATTCTGAACACTGAAGCTTTCTTT. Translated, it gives CSVEMGQILNTEAFF.

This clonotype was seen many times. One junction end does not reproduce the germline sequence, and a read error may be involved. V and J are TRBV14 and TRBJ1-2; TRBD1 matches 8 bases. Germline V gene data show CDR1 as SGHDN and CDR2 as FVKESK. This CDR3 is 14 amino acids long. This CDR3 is CASGQNQGARGYTF. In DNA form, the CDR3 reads TGTGCCAGCGGCCAGAACCAGGGGGCGCGCGGCTACACCTTC.

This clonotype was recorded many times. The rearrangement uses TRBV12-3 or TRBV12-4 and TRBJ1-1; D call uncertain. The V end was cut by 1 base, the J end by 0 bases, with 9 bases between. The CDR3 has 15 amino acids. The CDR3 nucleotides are TGTGCCAGCAGTTTAGGGGGTAGTATGAACACTGAAGCTTTCTTT. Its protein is CASSLGGSMNTEAFF.

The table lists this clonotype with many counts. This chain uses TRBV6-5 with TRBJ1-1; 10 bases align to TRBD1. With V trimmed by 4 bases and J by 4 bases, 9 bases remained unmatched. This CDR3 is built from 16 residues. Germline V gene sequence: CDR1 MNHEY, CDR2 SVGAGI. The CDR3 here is CASSFLTGGGGTEAFF. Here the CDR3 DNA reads TGTGCCAGCAGTTTCCTGACAGGGGGCGGCGGCACTGAAGCTTTCTTT.

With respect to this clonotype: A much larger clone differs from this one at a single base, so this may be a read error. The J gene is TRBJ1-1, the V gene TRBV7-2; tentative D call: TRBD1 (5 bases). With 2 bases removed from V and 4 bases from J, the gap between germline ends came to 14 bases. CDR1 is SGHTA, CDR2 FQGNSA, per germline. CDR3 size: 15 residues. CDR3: CASSLSPNGGTEAFF. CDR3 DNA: TGTGCCAGCAGCTTATCGCCAAACGGGGGCACTGAAGCTTTCTTT.

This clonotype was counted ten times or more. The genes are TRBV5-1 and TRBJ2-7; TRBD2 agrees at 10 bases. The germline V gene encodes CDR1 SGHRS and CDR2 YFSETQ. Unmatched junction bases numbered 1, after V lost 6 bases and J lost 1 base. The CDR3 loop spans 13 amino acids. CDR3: CASKLAGSYEQYF. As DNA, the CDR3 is TGCGCCAGCAAACTAGCGGGGTCCTACGAGCAGTACTTC.

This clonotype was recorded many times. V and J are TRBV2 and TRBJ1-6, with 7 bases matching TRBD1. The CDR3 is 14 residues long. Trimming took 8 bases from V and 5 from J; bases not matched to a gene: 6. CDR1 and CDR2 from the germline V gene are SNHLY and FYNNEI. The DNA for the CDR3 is TGTGCCAGCGGTAGAGGACAGGATAATTCACCCCTCCACTTT. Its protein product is CASGRGQDNSPLHF.

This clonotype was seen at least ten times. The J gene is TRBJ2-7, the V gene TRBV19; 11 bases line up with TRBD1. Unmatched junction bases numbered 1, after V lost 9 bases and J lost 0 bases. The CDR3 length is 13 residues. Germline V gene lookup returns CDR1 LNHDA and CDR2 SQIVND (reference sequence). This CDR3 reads CASGTGGSYEQYF. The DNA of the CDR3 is TGTGCCAGCGGGACAGGGGGCTCCTACGAGCAGTACTTC.

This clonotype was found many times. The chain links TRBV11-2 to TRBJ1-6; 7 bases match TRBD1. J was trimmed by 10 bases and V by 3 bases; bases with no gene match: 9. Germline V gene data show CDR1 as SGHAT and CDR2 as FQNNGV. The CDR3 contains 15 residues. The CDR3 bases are TGTGCCAGCAGCTTGGGTGACAGGGTTTGGTCACCCCTCCACTTT. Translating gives CASSLGDRVWSPLHF. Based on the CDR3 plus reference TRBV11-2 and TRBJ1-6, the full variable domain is EAGVAQSPRYKIIEKRQSVAFWCNPISGHATLYWYQQILGQGPKLLIQFQNNGVVDDSQLPKDRFSAERLKGVDSTLKIQPAKLEDSAVYLCASSLGDRVWSPLHFGNGTRLTVT.

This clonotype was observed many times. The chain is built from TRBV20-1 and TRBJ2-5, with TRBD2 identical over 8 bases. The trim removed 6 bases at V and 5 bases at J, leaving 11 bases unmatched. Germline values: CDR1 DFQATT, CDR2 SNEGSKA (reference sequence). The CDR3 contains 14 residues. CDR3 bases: TGCAGTGCCCGGGGGGGGAGGGCATGGGAGACCCAGTACTTC. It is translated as CSARGGRAWETQYF.